Listed below are T cell receptor beta chains from one sample, sequenced in a study of CD8 T cells in Susac syndrome. TCRdb reprocessed the immunoSEQ multiplex PCR reads with MiXCR, giving one entry per CDR3 protein. In the table there are roughly 120,000 distinct CDR3 sequences, about 96% of which are singletons. The sequencing sample was made of CD4+ T cells from PBMCs. Receptors originate from a human donor in good health. Both conserved end residues are part of each CDR3. Size is omitted from some rows. Given values are once, few, many or a class for expanded clones.

J gene: TRBJ1-6; CDR3 length: 15; V gene: TRBV18; clone size: .; CDR3 protein: CASSSTPTGNSPLHF
J gene: TRBJ2-4; CDR3 length: 15; V gene: TRBV19; clone size: .; CDR3 protein: CASTDRALAKNIQYF
J gene: TRBJ2-7; CDR3 length: 18; V gene: TRBV6-2/TRBV6-3; clone size: .; CDR3 protein: CASSYGEHSPRGMDEQYF
J gene: TRBJ2-1; CDR3 length: 16; V gene: TRBV9; clone size: .; CDR3 protein: CASSPPGGGPYNEQFF
J gene: TRBJ2-5; CDR3 length: 15; V gene: TRBV20-1; clone size: .; CDR3 protein: CSAGELGGAVETQYF
J gene: TRBJ1-5; CDR3 length: 14; V gene: TRBV6-5; clone size: .; CDR3 protein: CASRRGPGNQPQHF
J gene: TRBJ2-1; CDR3 length: 13; V gene: TRBV19; clone size: .; CDR3 protein: CASSIRAYNEQFF
J gene: TRBJ2-1; CDR3 length: 15; V gene: TRBV7-3; clone size: .; CDR3 protein: CASSSTFGGYNEQFF
J gene: TRBJ2-7; CDR3 length: 14; V gene: TRBV7-9; clone size: .; CDR3 protein: CASSLASRRGEQYF
J gene: TRBJ2-1; CDR3 length: 15; V gene: TRBV5-1; clone size: .; CDR3 protein: CASTFSGNRKGEQFF
J gene: TRBJ1-4; CDR3 length: 15; V gene: TRBV30; clone size: .; CDR3 protein: CAWSGRTATNEKLFF
J gene: TRBJ2-7; CDR3 length: 16; V gene: TRBV25-1; clone size: .; CDR3 protein: CASSEYIRTGGSEQYF
J gene: TRBJ1-1; CDR3 length: 14; V gene: TRBV7-3; clone size: .; CDR3 protein: CASSPRQGNTEAFF
J gene: TRBJ2-5; CDR3 length: 16; V gene: TRBV18; clone size: .; CDR3 protein: CASSPPVGQGQVTQYF
J gene: TRBJ2-4; CDR3 length: 15; V gene: TRBV24-1; clone size: .; CDR3 protein: CATSDSTGAKNIQYF
J gene: TRBJ2-1; CDR3 length: 15; V gene: TRBV6-6; clone size: .; CDR3 protein: CASRADSLSYNEQFF
J gene: TRBJ2-2; CDR3 length: 17; V gene: TRBV4-3; clone size: .; CDR3 protein: CASSQAWGAGEAGELFF
J gene: TRBJ2-5; CDR3 length: 15; V gene: TRBV6-5; clone size: .; CDR3 protein: CASSYSNPPQETQYF
J gene: TRBJ2-7; CDR3 length: 14; V gene: TRBV20-1; clone size: .; CDR3 protein: CSASFPGRFYEQYF
J gene: TRBJ1-2; CDR3 length: 13; V gene: TRBV18; clone size: .; CDR3 protein: CASSPVGQNGYTF
J gene: TRBJ2-6; CDR3 length: 17; V gene: TRBV12-3/TRBV12-4; clone size: .; CDR3 protein: CASRPLAGGREANVLTF
J gene: TRBJ2-5; CDR3 length: 12; V gene: TRBV9; clone size: once; CDR3 protein: CASGPDWRTQYF
J gene: TRBJ2-7; CDR3 length: 15; V gene: TRBV7-2; clone size: .; CDR3 protein: CASSLAQAGSYEQYF
J gene: TRBJ2-1; CDR3 length: 16; V gene: TRBV11-1; clone size: .; CDR3 protein: CASSHRQRGQGWEQFF
J gene: TRBJ2-5; CDR3 length: 14; V gene: TRBV10-3; clone size: once; CDR3 protein: CAINPGGRQETQYF
J gene: TRBJ1-1; CDR3 length: 14; V gene: TRBV2; clone size: .; CDR3 protein: CASSDRGGNTEAFF
J gene: TRBJ1-1; CDR3 length: 15; V gene: TRBV27; clone size: .; CDR3 protein: CASSSSGAPNTEAFF
J gene: TRBJ1-5; CDR3 length: 14; V gene: TRBV7-2; clone size: .; CDR3 protein: CASSLGDSNQPQHF
J gene: TRBJ2-3; CDR3 length: 13; V gene: TRBV29-1; clone size: once; CDR3 protein: CSLGLVGADTQYF
J gene: TRBJ2-7; CDR3 length: 19; V gene: TRBV12-3/TRBV12-4; clone size: .; CDR3 protein: CASSPATSRGETSIYEQYF
J gene: TRBJ2-7; CDR3 length: 14; V gene: TRBV5-1; clone size: .; CDR3 protein: CASSLEFLRYEQYF
J gene: TRBJ1-1; CDR3 length: 11; V gene: TRBV25-1; clone size: .; CDR3 protein: CACTGYTEAFF
J gene: TRBJ2-1; CDR3 length: 15; V gene: TRBV12-3/TRBV12-4; clone size: .; CDR3 protein: CASSLQGPRTNEQFF
J gene: TRBJ2-5; CDR3 length: 16; V gene: TRBV7-8; clone size: .; CDR3 protein: CASSFTSGDFRETQYF
J gene: TRBJ2-1; CDR3 length: 16; V gene: TRBV12-3/TRBV12-4; clone size: .; CDR3 protein: CASNRQASPYYNEQFF
J gene: TRBJ2-3; CDR3 length: 14; V gene: TRBV7-2; clone size: .; CDR3 protein: CASYRASPGDTQYF
J gene: TRBJ1-5; CDR3 length: 13; V gene: TRBV30; clone size: once; CDR3 protein: CAWSHRGNQPQHF
J gene: TRBJ2-1; CDR3 length: 16; V gene: TRBV5-1; clone size: once; CDR3 protein: CASTLSKLAGTNEQFF
J gene: TRBJ2-3; CDR3 length: 14; V gene: TRBV5-4; clone size: .; CDR3 protein: CASSSRGITDTQYF
J gene: TRBJ1-2; CDR3 length: 12; V gene: TRBV3-1; clone size: .; CDR3 protein: CASSQDRRQRNF
J gene: TRBJ2-1; CDR3 length: 14; V gene: TRBV20-1; clone size: .; CDR3 protein: CSASGTVFGNEQFF
J gene: TRBJ2-3; CDR3 length: 14; V gene: TRBV29-1; clone size: .; CDR3 protein: CSAAVGGERDTQYF